Sequencing of this T cell receptor (beta chain) was carried out in a study of cytomegalovirus exposure and HLA in healthy donors (TCRdb year 2017). About the study as a whole: An earlier analysis of several hundred of the donors reported about 250 Gb of sequence data and around 120 million unique TCR beta sequences from about 179 million T cells. A later genetic analysis used genome-wide SNP genotypes for about three fifths of the roughly 700 donors, treating that subset as a discovery cohort. HLA typing covered class I and class II loci at four-digit resolution. Across around 400 genotyped donors of the cohort, an average of approximately 200,000 unique TCR beta nucleotide sequences per donor were sequenced, and roughly a sixth of those sequences were non-productive. An early release covering just under 650 HLA-typed donors comprised approximately 290 gigabases of sequencing data and tens of millions of unique TCR sequences. High-throughput TCR immunosequencing, statistical association of individual TCRs with disease status, and machine learning were combined to predict cytomegalovirus infection status. Typing coverage differed by locus: A, B, C, DRB1 and DQB1 were typed in about 629-640 donors, DQA1 in approximately 520, DPA1 in approximately 610, and DPB1 in approximately 450. Among the roughly 430 genotyped donors, around 81% belonged to the genetic ancestry cluster associated with self-reported Caucasian donors. The T cell repertoires of 666 subjects were profiled by immunosequencing and related to cytomegalovirus serostatus. To decide whether each TCR beta V gene segment behaved as functional or pseudogenic, an earlier analysis of some 600 of the donors relied on high-throughput TCR beta sequencing. Four or five DR-DQ haplotypes were treated as single units for association and clustering because of strong linkage in the cohort. Along with the roughly 670-subject first cohort, a separate validation cohort of over a hundred different subjects was used. Donor age, sex, ethnicity and CMV serostatus were collected together with the repertoire data. To study patterns of TCR occurrence, a later analysis re-analyzed previously published TCR beta repertoires from around 660 donors and added high-resolution HLA genotyping. Every repertoire in the discovery cohort had been generated on one and the same sequencing platform. The study aimed to test whether cataloging public T cell receptors could reveal signatures of past pathogen exposure. Rather than using new phenotypic data, the later analysis identified candidate immune exposures from TCR beta sequences and from how often those sequences occurred across donors. What the research found in general, with its limitations: The presence/absence analyses assumed that sequencing depth was roughly uniform across donors, and that assumption may not be true. A further reported finding was that TCR beta sequences accurately predicted the HLA-A and HLA-B alleles for most subjects in the first cohort. In a later analysis, over 15,000 TCR beta sequences were associated with specific HLA alleles at a false discovery rate of 0.05. A later analysis reported that several top co-occurrence clusters appeared linked to parvovirus B19, influenza, CMV and Epstein-Barr virus. Correlated functional status among segregating V segments might reflect linkage disequilibrium, but an unknown experimental factor could not be ruled out. This cohort had only TCR beta chains sequenced, and the lack of alpha or paired-chain data limited which features could be detected. HLA typing was unavailable for some donors at each locus, so association tests used only the typed subset. In a later analysis, most CMV-associated TCR beta chains were found to appear HLA-restricted, with HLA associations seemingly driven largely by CMV exposure. Cytomegalovirus status was reported to be diagnosed by the classifier with high specificity and sensitivity in both the original and validation cohorts. Strong co-occurrence of HLA alleles, especially DR and DQ, made assigning TCR associations to individual alleles difficult. CMV serostatus was the only immune exposure information available for the cohort. In a later analysis, HLA-associated TCR beta chains were found to be more clonally expanded and to have lower generation probabilities than equally common non-associated chains. The study listed approximately 150 TCR beta chains as associated with cytomegalovirus. In a later analysis, the rate of TCR association differed among HLA loci, with DRB1 alleles having the most associated TCRs and HLA-C alleles having the fewest. The sequencing pipeline was judged likely to have produced a cluster of highly shared sequence variants as a technical artifact. It was suggested by the authors that the approach could potentially be generalized to other disease states and immunological phenotypes. In an earlier analysis of roughly 500 of the donors, most TCR beta V segments appeared in productive rearrangements about 90% or about 30% of the time, broadly matching IMGT annotations. A later genetic analysis reported fewer N-insertions in productive TCRs among donors in an Asian-associated ancestry cluster than the roughly 700-donor mean. A later genetic analysis associated a missense DCLRE1C variant with V-gene and J-gene trimming of TCR beta chains, and an independent cohort replicated the association. Because counts were too low, roughly 18 rarely observed V segments, including chromosome 9 orphons, were left out of the earlier analysis of approximately 500 of the donors. Because the 87-base-pair reads could not distinguish some IMGT-functional V segments, including TRBV6-2 and TRBV6-3, those segments were excluded. Most TCR sequences were seen in very few donors, while some public TCRs were found in many individuals. Three of the identified cytomegalovirus-associated TCR beta chains were confirmed in vitro to be specific for cytomegalovirus antigens.

The library was built by means of the immunoSEQ multiplex PCR assay. For the multiplex PCR, a mixture combining 60 forward primers for TCR Vbeta segments and 13 reverse primers for TCR Jbeta segments was used. The CDR3 region of rearranged TCR beta genes was amplified from genomic DNA with a multiplex PCR assay. The Illumina HiSeq System was used to sequence the amplified TCR beta libraries as 87-base-pair reads. The source study handled its data this way. A later analysis counted 75 million to 100 million unique TCR beta chains across the 640 or so repertoires, and around 9.9 million of these chains were shared by at least two donors. A nearest-neighbor algorithm error-corrected the raw reads and collapsed the reads into unique sequences, merging closely related sequences to remove PCR and sequencing errors. To assign V, D and J gene segments, CDR3 sequences were aligned to IMGT reference sequences. Each retained sequence needed at least a six-nucleotide match to both a V gene segment and a J gene segment. A rearrangement counted as productive if the CDR3 had no stop codons and remained in frame with V and J, and every other rearrangement counted as non-productive. Following IMGT convention, CDR3 was defined as the stretch from the second conserved V-encoded cysteine to the conserved J-encoded phenylalanine. In an earlier analysis of 500 to 650 of the donors, sequences lacking an unambiguous match to a single V gene segment were excluded. An earlier analysis of roughly 590 of the donors called V segments functional above 56.7% productive rearrangements and segregating when the between-donor standard deviation exceeded 5%. To diagnose cytomegalovirus status from the catalog of TCR beta chain sequences, a statistical classification framework was built. V and J gene assignment, in a later analysis, came from comparing TCR nucleotide sequences with IMGT/GENE-DB human TR gene sequences. Using the TCRdist pipeline, a later analysis assigned CDR3 sequences along with most-parsimonious VDJ recombination scenarios. In a later analysis, every TCR beta chain was defined by the combination of its CDR3 amino acid sequence and its V-gene family, and reads without a unique V-gene family were dropped. To address suspected cross-contamination and a sequencing artifact, a later analysis removed approximately 590 highly shared, low-generation-probability nucleotide sequences. In a later analysis, a clonal expansion index for each public chain was calculated from normalized within-repertoire ranks of inferred template counts. Generation probabilities in a later analysis came from a VDJ recombination model fitted to out-of-frame rearrangements, and those results were checked against IGoR. In a later analysis, TCR-TCR, TCR-HLA and TCR-CMV co-occurrence was scored with hypergeometric tests, and a repertoire-size bias correction was applied to TCR pairs. To estimate false discovery rates, a later analysis permuted the HLA or CMV assignments 20 times. In a later analysis, co-occurring TCRs were grouped using DBSCAN, with TCRdist sequence similarity added in when clustering inside HLA-allele-positive subsets. Repertoires with fewer than 30,000 or more than 120,000 public chains, plus five repertoires with anomalous nucleotide sharing, were excluded from co-occurrence clustering. In TCRdb, the immuneACCESS table is reduced to in-frame sequences with V and J assigned. These tables do not hold every clone; where another copy was compared, an unresolved V gene accounts for under half, and the others remain unexplained. Clone size and V and J calls were adopted from that table, with D and trimming inferred from the DNA. The table for this sample lists 170,000 or so clones; 80% of them were counted only once. The ten biggest clones cover about 7% of the sample.

The cohort consisted of 650 to 700 healthy bone marrow donors. All cohort members were sampled while nominally healthy, although unrecorded immune exposures were likely present. The donor was CMV seropositive and belonged to the group of over 250 seropositive cohort members. A peripheral blood sample was collected from each donor, and TCR beta sequencing was performed on peripheral blood mononuclear cells. Genomic DNA extraction from the blood cell samples was performed with the Qiagen DNeasy Blood Extraction Kit. The CDR3 spans 12 residues, from the cysteine through the phenylalanine. Only the CDR3 region is kept as DNA, spanning 36 bases read in frame from base 1. CDR1 and CDR2 were assigned from the germline V gene (reference sequence) as MNHEY and SMNVEV. The V and J ends are trimmed by 5 bases and 9 bases, leaving 12 bases between them. Worth noting for this clone: The specificity of this receptor is unknown. No base quality information exists; no much larger clone differs at one position.

The TCR comes from a man aged 25-45 years in good health and CMV-seropositive. Sample: PBMCs. Rearrangement joined TRBV27 to TRBJ2-3, with the D segment identity uncertain. The nucleotide sequence is given as TGTGCCAGCAGTCGAGTGGGCAGGACGCAGTATTTT. Translated, this is CASSRVGRTQYF.